Below, 13 T cell receptor beta chains from the same sample are listed, as sequenced in a study of blood T cell repertoires in COVID-19. The protocol was immunoSEQ multiplex PCR, while the TCRdb copy is restricted to in-frame clones and leaves out a portion. The sample lists a few hundred thousand clones, around 89% occurring once. Material for sequencing was PBMCs or T cells enriched from blood (not recorded which). The receptors were gathered from a man aged 25-45 years who had recovered from COVID-19.

This clone was recorded only once. The gene calls are TRBV28 and TRBJ1-2, with TRBD1 as a possible D gene (6 bases). Germline values: CDR1 MDHEN, CDR2 SYDVKM. The CDR3 spans 12 residues. Trimming took 9 bases from V and 3 from J, leaving 11 bases between them. In nucleotides, the CDR3 is TGTGCCAGTCTGGGGGCCGACTATGGCTACACCTTC. This gives the protein CASLGADYGYTF.

This chain uses TRBV28 with TRBJ2-7; 13 nucleotides align to TRBD2. V lost 8 bases to trimming and J lost 2 bases; unmatched junction nucleotides: 15. The CDR3 sequence is 18 residues long. Germline lookup yields CDR1 MDHEN and CDR2 SYDVKM. This CDR3 is CASATGTSGIRYTYEQYF. The CDR3 DNA follows: TGTGCCAGCGCCACCGGGACTAGCGGGATACGATACACCTACGAGCAGTACTTC.

This chain links TRBV15 with TRBJ2-5; TRBD2 aligns across 11 bases. The CDR3 length is 16 residues. The V and J ends lost 1 base and 5 bases, in that order; junction bases with no gene match: 6. In germline, CDR1 is LNHNV, CDR2 YYDKDF (reference sequence). CDR3 residues: CATSRGELAGVETQYF. CDR3 sequence (DNA): TGTGCCACCAGCAGAGGGGAACTAGCGGGAGTTGAGACCCAGTACTTC.

The chain is built from TRBV7-2 and TRBJ2-3; 7 bases line up with TRBD1. CDR1 SGHTA and CDR2 FQGNSA come from the germline V gene. This CDR3 comprises 14 residues. J lost 6 bases, V lost 4 bases, and 7 bases had no gene match. The CDR3 region has the DNA TGTGCCAGCAGCTCCCGGACAGGCTCGGATACGCAGTATTTT. Translated, it gives CASSSRTGSDTQYF.

The CDR3 nucleotides read TGTGCCAGCAGCCTAGCGAGCGGGAGTAATCAGCAGTTCTTC. It codes for CASSLASGSNQQFF. The chain carries TRBV3-1 (or the pseudogene TRBV3-2) and TRBJ2-1; 8 bases line up with TRBD2. Germline CDR1 and CDR2: LGHDT and YNNKEL (reference sequence). Losses at the gene ends were 4 bases for V and 11 bases for J; bases not matched to a gene: 10. CDR3 length: 14 amino acids.

This chain joins TRBV6-5 and TRBJ1-1; D ambiguous. In germline, CDR1 is MNHEY, CDR2 SVGAGI. The CDR3 covers 14 residues. V was shortened by 2 bases and J by 3 bases, with 10 bases between the two germline ends. In nucleotides, the CDR3 is TGTGCCAGCAGTTACGGGAGGAAGGACACTGAAGCTTTCTTT. Residues: CASSYGRKDTEAFF.

This chain links TRBV12-3 or TRBV12-4 with TRBJ1-2; D is uncertain. The CDR3 has 12 residues. Trimming shortened V by 3 bases and J by 8 bases, and 10 bases separated the two germline ends. The CDR3 DNA follows: TGTGCCAGCAGTTTTTCAGCGCAAGGCTACACCTTC. This encodes CASSFSAQGYTF.

The rearrangement uses TRBV15 and TRBJ2-5; tentatively, D is TRBD2 (6 bases). The germline V gene encodes CDR1 LNHNV and CDR2 YYDKDF (reference sequence). CDR3 size: 15 residues. The V and J ends lost 0 bases and 6 bases respectively, with 14 bases between them. The DNA of the CDR3 is TGTGCCACCAGCAGAGATACTGGACTAATGAAGACCCAGTACTTC. Its translation: CATSRDTGLMKTQYF.

The chain uses TRBV19 and TRBJ1-2; 7 nucleotides agree with TRBD1. Trimming cost V 5 bases and J 7 bases; bases outside gene matches: 4. The CDR3 has 12 residues. CDR1 and CDR2 (germline): LNHDA, SQIVND (reference sequence). CDR3 nucleotide sequence: TGTGCCAGTAGTCGACAGGGAGGTGGCTACACCTTC. This sequence encodes CASSRQGGGYTF.

The CDR3 DNA is TGTGCCTGGGGGACAGGGGGCATAGGCTACACCTTC. It yields the protein CAWGTGGIGYTF. The chain has TRBV30 and TRBJ1-2; 12 bases align to TRBD1. The length of the CDR3 is 12 residues. In germline, CDR1 is GTSNPN, CDR2 SVGIG (reference sequence). Trimming removed 5 bases from V and 8 bases from J; junction bases left unmatched: 3.

This clone came up once. This rearrangement joins TRBV15 to TRBJ2-1; 8 nucleotides match TRBD2. With 6 bases clipped from V and 0 bases from J, the junction kept 1 base outside the gene matches. This CDR3 region has 14 residues. Germline V CDR1 and CDR2: LNHNV, YYDKDF (reference sequence). CDR3 bases: TGTGCCACCAGTACTAGCGGCTCCTACAATGAGCAGTTCTTC. Its protein product is CATSTSGSYNEQFF. The variable domain in full, completed from reference TRBV15 and TRBJ2-1, reads DAMVIQNPRYQVTQFGKPVTLSCSQTLNHNVMYWYQQKSSQAPKLLFHYYDKDFNNEADTPDNFQSRRPNTSFCFLDIRSPGLGDTAMYLCATSTSGSYNEQFFGPGTRLTVL.

The chain has TRBV6-1 and TRBJ2-3; D not resolved. Trimming shortened V by 2 bases and J by 1 base, and 10 bases separated the two germline ends. The CDR3 spans 15 residues. Germline CDR1 MNHNS, CDR2 SASEGT. The CDR3 reads CASSESAVGTDTQYF. CDR3 in DNA: TGTGCCAGCAGTGAATCTGCGGTAGGCACAGATACGCAGTATTTT.

V is TRBV3-1 (or the pseudogene TRBV3-2) and J is TRBJ1-4, with D possibly matching TRBD1 (5 bases). V lost 1 base and J 12 bases, leaving 12 bases between the germline ends. CDR1 is LGHDT and CDR2 is YNNKEL in the germline V gene (reference sequence). The CDR3 totals 13 residues. CDR3 sequence: CASSQGVREQLFF. CDR3 coding DNA: TGTGCCAGCAGCCAAGGGGTCAGGGAACAACTGTTTTTT.